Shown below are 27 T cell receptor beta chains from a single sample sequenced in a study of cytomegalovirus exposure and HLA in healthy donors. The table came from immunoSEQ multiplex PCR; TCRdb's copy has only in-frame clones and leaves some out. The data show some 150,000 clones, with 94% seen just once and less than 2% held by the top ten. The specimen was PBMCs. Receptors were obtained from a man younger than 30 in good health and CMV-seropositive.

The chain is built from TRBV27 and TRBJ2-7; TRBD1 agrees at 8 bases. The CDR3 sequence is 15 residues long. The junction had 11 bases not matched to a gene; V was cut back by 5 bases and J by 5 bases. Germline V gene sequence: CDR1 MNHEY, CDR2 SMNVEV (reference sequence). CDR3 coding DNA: TGTGCCAGCAGTCCCGGGACAGGTGGTACCAACGAGCAGTACTTC. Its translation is CASSPGTGGTNEQYF.

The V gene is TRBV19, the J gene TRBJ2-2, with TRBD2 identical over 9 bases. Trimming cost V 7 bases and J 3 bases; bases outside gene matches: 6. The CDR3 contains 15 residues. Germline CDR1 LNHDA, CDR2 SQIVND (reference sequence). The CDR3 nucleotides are TGTGCCAGTAAGTTAGCGGGAGAGGACACCGGGGAGCTGTTTTTT. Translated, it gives CASKLAGEDTGELFF.

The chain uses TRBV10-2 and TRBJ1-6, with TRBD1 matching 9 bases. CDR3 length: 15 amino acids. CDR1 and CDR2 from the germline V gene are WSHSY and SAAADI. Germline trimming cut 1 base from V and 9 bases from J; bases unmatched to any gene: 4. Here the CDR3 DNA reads TGCGCCAGCAGTGAGTGGGACAGGGCCCCTTCACCCCTCCACTTT. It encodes CASSEWDRAPSPLHF.

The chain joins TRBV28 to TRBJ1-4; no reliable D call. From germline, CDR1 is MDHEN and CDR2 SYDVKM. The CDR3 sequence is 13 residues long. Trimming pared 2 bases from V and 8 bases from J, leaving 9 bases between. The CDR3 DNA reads TGTGCCAGCAGTTTAAGACTGAGGGAAAAACTGTTTTTT. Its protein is CASSLRLREKLFF.

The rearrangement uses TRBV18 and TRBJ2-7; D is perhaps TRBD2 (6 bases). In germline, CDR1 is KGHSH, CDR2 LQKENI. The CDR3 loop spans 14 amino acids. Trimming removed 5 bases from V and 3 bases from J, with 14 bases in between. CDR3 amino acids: CASSGTSSSYEQYF. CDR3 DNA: TGTGCCAGCTCAGGAACTAGCTCTAGCTACGAGCAGTACTTC.

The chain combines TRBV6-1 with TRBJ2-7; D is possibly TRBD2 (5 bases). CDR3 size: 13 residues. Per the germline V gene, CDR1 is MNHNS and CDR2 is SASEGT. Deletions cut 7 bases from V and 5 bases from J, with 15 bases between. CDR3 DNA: TGTGCCAGCAACTGGGTACGGGGAGACGAGCAGTACTTC. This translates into CASNWVRGDEQYF.

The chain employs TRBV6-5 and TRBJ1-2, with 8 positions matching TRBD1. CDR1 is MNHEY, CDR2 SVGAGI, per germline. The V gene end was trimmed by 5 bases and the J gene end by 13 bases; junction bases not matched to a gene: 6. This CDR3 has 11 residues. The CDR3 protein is CASSGQGAATF. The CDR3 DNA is TGTGCCAGCAGTGGACAGGGCGCTGCCACCTTC.

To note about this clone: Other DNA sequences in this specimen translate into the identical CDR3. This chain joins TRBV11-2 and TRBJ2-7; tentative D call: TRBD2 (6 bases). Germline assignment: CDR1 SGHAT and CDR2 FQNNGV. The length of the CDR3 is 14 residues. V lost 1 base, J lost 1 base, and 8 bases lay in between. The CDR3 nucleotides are TGTGCCAGCAGCTTAGGTGGGGGGTCCTACGAGCAGTACTTC. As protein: CASSLGGGSYEQYF.

The CDR3 DNA follows: TGTGCCAGCAGCCAGGGTTCGGCTAATGAAAAACTGTTTTTT. Encoded protein: CASSQGSANEKLFF. V gene TRBV7-9 combines with J gene TRBJ1-4, with a possible D match to TRBD1 (5 bases). Germline CDR1 is SEHNR and CDR2 is FQNEAQ (reference sequence). V gave up 5 bases and J gave up 3 bases, with 10 bases separating them. The CDR3 has 14 residues.

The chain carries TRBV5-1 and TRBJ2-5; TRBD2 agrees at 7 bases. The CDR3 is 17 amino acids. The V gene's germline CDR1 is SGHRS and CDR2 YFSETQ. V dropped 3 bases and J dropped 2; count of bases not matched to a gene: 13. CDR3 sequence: CASSSGGFSTLQETQYF. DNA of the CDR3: TGCGCCAGCAGCTCGGGAGGCTTTTCGACCCTTCAAGAGACCCAGTACTTC.

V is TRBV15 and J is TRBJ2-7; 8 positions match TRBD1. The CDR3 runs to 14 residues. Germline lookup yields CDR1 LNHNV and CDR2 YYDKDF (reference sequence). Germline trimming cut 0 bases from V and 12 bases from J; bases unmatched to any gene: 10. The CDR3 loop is CATSRDKDGTGAYF. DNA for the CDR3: TGTGCCACCAGCAGAGATAAAGATGGGACAGGCGCGTACTTC.

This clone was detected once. CDR3 protein: CASSESLAGRGEQYF. Here the CDR3 DNA reads TGTGCCAGCAGTGAATCACTAGCGGGGAGGGGTGAGCAGTACTTC. This rearrangement joins TRBV2 to TRBJ2-7, with 10 bases aligning to TRBD2. Per germline, CDR1 SNHLY and CDR2 FYNNEI. CDR3 length: 15 amino acids. J was trimmed by 7 bases and V by 2 bases; bases with no gene match: 8.

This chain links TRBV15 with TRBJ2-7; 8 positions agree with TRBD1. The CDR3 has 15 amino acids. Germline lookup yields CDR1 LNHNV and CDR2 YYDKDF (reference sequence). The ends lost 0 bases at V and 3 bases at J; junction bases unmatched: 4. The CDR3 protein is CATSREGQVNYEQYF. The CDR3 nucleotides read TGTGCCACCAGCAGAGAGGGACAGGTAAACTACGAGCAGTACTTC. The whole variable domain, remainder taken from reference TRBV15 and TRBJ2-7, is DAMVIQNPRYQVTQFGKPVTLSCSQTLNHNVMYWYQQKSSQAPKLLFHYYDKDFNNEADTPDNFQSRRPNTSFCFLDIRSPGLGDTAMYLCATSREGQVNYEQYFGPGTRLTVT.

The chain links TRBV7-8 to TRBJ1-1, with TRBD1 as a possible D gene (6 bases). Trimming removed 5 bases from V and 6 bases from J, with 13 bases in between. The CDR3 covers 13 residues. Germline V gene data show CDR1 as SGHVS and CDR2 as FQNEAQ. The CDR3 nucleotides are TGTGCCAGCAGCACTCTACAGGGTGCTGAAGCTTTCTTT. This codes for CASSTLQGAEAFF.

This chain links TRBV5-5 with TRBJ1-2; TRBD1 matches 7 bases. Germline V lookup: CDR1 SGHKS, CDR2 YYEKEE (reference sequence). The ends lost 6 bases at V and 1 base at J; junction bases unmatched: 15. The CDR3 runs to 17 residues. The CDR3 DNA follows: TGTGCCAGCAACTACAGGCCGGGACAGAGAGTTAACTATGGCTACACCTTC. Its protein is CASNYRPGQRVNYGYTF.

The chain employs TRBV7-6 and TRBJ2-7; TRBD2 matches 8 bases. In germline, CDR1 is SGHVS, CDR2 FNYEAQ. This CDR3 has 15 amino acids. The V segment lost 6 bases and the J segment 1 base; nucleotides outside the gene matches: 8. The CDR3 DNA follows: TGTGCCAGCAGTTACGATACTAGCGGTTCCTACGAGCAGTACTTC. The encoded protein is CASSYDTSGSYEQYF.

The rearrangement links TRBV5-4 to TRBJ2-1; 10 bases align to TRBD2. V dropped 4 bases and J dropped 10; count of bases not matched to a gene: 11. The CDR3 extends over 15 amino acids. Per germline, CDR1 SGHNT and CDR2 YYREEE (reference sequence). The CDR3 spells CASSGVIAGGNEQFF. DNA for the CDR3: TGTGCCAGCAGCGGGGTTATAGCGGGAGGAAACGAGCAGTTCTTC.

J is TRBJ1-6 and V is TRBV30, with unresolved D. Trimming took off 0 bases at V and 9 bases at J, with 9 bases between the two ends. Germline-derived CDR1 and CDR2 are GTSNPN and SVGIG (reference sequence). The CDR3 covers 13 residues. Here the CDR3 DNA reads TGTGCCTGGAGTGTTGATCGGGGTTCACCCCTCCACTTT. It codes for CAWSVDRGSPLHF.

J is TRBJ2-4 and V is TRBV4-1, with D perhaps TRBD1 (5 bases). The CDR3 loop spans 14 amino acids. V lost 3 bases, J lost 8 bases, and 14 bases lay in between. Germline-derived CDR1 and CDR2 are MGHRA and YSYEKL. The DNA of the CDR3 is TGCGCCAGCAGCCACGGCCAGGGCTTGGACATTCAGTACTTC. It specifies CASSHGQGLDIQYF.

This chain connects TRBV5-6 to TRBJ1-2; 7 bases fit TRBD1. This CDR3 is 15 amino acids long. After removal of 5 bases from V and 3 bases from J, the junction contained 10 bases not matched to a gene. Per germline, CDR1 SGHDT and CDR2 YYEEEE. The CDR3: CASRLSLRGDYGYTF. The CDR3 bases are TGTGCCAGCAGGTTATCTCTCAGGGGGGACTATGGCTACACCTTC.

CDR3 residues: CASSYGGRNRRTEAFF. In nucleotides, the CDR3 is TGTGCCAGCAGTTACGGGGGCAGGAACCGAAGGACTGAAGCTTTCTTT. This chain uses TRBV6-5 with TRBJ1-1; D possibly corresponds to TRBD1 (6 bases). Per the germline V gene, CDR1 is MNHEY and CDR2 is SVGAGI. Between the trimmed V and J ends, which lost 2 bases and 5 bases, there was a span of 18 bases. The CDR3 sequence is 16 residues long.

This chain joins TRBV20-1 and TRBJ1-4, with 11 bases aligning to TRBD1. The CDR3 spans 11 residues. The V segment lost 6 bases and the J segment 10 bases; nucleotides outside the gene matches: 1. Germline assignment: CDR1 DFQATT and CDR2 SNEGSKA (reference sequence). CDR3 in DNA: TGCAGTGCGGACAGGGGGCGAAAACTGTTTTTT. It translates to CSADRGRKLFF.

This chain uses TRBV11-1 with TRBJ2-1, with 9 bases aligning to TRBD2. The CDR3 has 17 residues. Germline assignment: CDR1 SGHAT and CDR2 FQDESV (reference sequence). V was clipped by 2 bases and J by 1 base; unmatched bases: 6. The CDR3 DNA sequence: TGTGCCAGCAGCTTACTTAGCGGGGGACGATCCTACAATGAGCAGTTCTTC. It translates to CASSLLSGGRSYNEQFF.

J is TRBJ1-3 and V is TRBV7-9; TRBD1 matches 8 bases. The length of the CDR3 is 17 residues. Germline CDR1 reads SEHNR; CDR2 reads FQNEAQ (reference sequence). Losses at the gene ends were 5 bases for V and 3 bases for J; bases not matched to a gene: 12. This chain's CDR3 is CASSPPRGRVVGNTIYF. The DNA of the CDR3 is TGTGCCAGCAGCCCACCCAGGGGGCGAGTAGTTGGAAACACCATATATTTT.

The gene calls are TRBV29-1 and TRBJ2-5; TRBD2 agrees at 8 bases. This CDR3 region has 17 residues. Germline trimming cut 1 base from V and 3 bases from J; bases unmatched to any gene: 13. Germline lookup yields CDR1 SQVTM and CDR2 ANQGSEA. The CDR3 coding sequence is TGCAGCGTTGAAGGTGGACAATTTGGAGCGGGAGAAGAGACCCAGTACTTC. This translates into CSVEGGQFGAGEETQYF.

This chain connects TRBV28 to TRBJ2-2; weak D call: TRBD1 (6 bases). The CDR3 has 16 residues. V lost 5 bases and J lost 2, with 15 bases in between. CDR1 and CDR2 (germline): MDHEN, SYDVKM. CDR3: CASSPGQPLNTGELFF. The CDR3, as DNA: TGTGCCAGCAGTCCCGGACAGCCACTTAACACCGGGGAGCTGTTTTTT.

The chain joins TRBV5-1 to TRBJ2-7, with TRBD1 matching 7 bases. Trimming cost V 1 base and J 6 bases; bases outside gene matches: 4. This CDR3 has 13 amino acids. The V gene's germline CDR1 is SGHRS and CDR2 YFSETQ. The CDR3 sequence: CASSLYRGSEQYF. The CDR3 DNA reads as TGCGCCAGCAGCTTGTACAGGGGATCCGAGCAGTACTTC.